Below, one T cell receptor (beta chain) is given with its context. A junction end diverges from the germline sequence, so it may reflect a read error. CDR3 length: 13 residues. Germline CDR1 and CDR2: LNHDA and SQIVND (reference sequence). This entry belongs to a study of blood T cell repertoires in COVID-19. Across the whole study: The samples span acute and convalescent COVID-19 from the United States, Italy and Spain. The analysed material was cDNA or gDNA that came from T cells, B-cell-depleted T cells, or PBMCs.

Original methodology: It was from reference gene primer amplification that nucleated cell counts were estimated. Sequencing used immunoSEQ multiplex PCR; TCRdb keeps in-frame clones, though not all of them. V and J calls and clone size follow that table, whereas D and trimming were derived from the DNA. The table includes 300,000 to 350,000 clones, approximately 82% detected once. The V gene is TRBV19, the J gene TRBJ1-1; no clear D. This receptor was obtained from a man aged 25 to 40 with active or convalescent COVID-19. Input material: peripheral blood. The CDR3 bases are TGTGCCTGTAGACAAGATAAGAACACTGAAGCTTTCTTT. This translates into CACRQDKNTEAFF.